This T cell receptor (beta chain) is from a study of blood T cells in healthy people across ages. V lost 10 bases and J lost 5, with 17 bases in between. Germline loops: CDR1 ENHRY, CDR2 SYGVKD. The CDR3 length is 14 residues. It was with a sample-barcoded 5' primer and a J-beta primer mix that a second PCR of roughly 7 to 12 cycles was run. Each single sample gave us at least 2.5 million CDR3-containing paired-end reads. Via MiXCR, TCRdb re-called the 5' RACE reads, giving one row per CDR3 protein. The data contain about 1,400,000 distinct CDR3 sequences, roughly 40% of them singletons. This clonotype was found a few times. Every donor provided ten milliliters of peripheral blood. Isolation of PBMCs gave at least 6 million cells per sample.

Input material: blood. V and J are TRBV10-3 and TRBJ2-2; D not resolved. The receptor's source is a woman between 18 and 29 years old in good health. This CDR3 reads CATTVSILTGELFF. The CDR3 DNA reads as TGTGCCACGACCGTATCAATTTTAACCGGGGAGCTGTTTTTT.